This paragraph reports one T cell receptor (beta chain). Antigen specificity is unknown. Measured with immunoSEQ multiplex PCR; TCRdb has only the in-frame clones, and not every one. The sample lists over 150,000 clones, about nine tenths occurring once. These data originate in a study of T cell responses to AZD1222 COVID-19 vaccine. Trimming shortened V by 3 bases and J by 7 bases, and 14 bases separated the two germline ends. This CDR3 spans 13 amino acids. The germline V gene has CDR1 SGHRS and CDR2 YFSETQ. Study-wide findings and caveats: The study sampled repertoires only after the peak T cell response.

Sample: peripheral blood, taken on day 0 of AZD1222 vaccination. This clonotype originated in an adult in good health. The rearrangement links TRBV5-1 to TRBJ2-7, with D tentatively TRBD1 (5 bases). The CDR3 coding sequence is TGCGCCAGCAGCTCCCCAGGGTTCGGTGAGCAGTACTTC. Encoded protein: CASSSPGFGEQYF. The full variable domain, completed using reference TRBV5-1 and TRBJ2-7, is KAGVTQTPRYLIKTRGQQVTLSCSPISGHRSVSWYQQTPGQGLQFLFEYFSETQRNKGNFPGRFSGRQFSNSRSEMNVSTLELGDSALYLCASSSPGFGEQYFGPGTRLTVT.